This TCR beta chain was recorded in a study of cytomegalovirus exposure and HLA in healthy donors. Whole-study context: Unique TCR beta sequences numbering 95 million to 130 million came from about 179 million T cells in an earlier analysis. Findings and caveats of the study: In a later analysis, an Asian-associated ancestry cluster reportedly showed fewer N-insertions than the 666-donor mean. No immune exposure information besides CMV serostatus was available.

This CDR3 is built from 15 residues. Per the germline V gene, CDR1 is SGHTA and CDR2 is FQGNSA. Trimming shortened V by 2 bases and J by 9 bases, and 14 bases separated the two germline ends. The study ran its PCR with 60 Vbeta and 13 Jbeta primers. Only in-frame clones appear in the TCRdb table, and some are missing; sequencing was by immunoSEQ multiplex PCR. The table has about 170,000 clones, just over 75% seen once. This clone was counted between two and nine times. Its antigen is still unknown. The V gene is TRBV7-2, the J gene TRBJ1-6; D might be TRBD1 (6 bases). The sequenced material came from PBMCs. The receptor comes from a woman aged 30 to 39 in good health and CMV-seropositive. CDR3 sequence: CASSLTLQTGSPLHF. The CDR3 coding sequence is TGTGCCAGCAGCTTAACCCTACAGACAGGTTCACCCCTCCACTTT. Variable domain in full (rest from reference TRBV7-2 and TRBJ1-6): GAGVSQSPSNKVTEKGKDVELRCDPISGHTALYWYRQSLGQGLEFLIYFQGNSAPDKSGLPSDRFSAERTGGSVSTLTIQRTQQEDSAVYLCASSLTLQTGSPLHFGNGTRLTVT.